Presented here are 5 T cell receptor beta chains from one specimen sequenced in a study of cytomegalovirus exposure and HLA in healthy donors. Primers for the PCR totalled 60 Vbeta and 13 Jbeta. TCRdb's copy holds only in-frame clones and misses some; the assay was immunoSEQ multiplex PCR. The sample records about 120,000 clones, approximately 80% being singletons. Material for sequencing was PBMCs. The receptors stem from a man in his forties in good health and CMV-seropositive.

This clone was seen more than once but under ten times. The CDR3 DNA sequence: TGTGCCAGCAGTGTCAGGGTCACTGAAGCTTTCTTT. The encoded protein is CASSVRVTEAFF. J is TRBJ1-1 and V is TRBV2, with D tentatively TRBD1 (5 bases). Germline-derived CDR1 and CDR2 are SNHLY and FYNNEI. The CDR3 loop spans 12 amino acids. V dropped 4 bases and J dropped 4 bases, with 7 bases sitting between them. The entire variable domain, with the rest obtained from reference TRBV2 and TRBJ1-1, is as follows: EPEVTQTPSHQVTQMGQEVILRCVPISNHLYFYWYRQILGQKVEFLVSFYNNEISEKSEIFDDQFSVERPDGSNFTLKIRSTKLEDSAMYFCASSVRVTEAFFGQGTRLTVV.

On this clone: A read error may produce the germline difference seen at one junction end. J is TRBJ1-2 and V is TRBV7-7; 7 bases line up with TRBD1. Germline V gene sequence: CDR1 SSHAT, CDR2 FNYEAQ (reference sequence). The CDR3 has 16 amino acids. The CDR3 DNA reads as TGTGCTAGCAGCTTCTCTACACAGGGGTGCAACTATGGCTACACCTTC. It encodes CASSFSTQGCNYGYTF.

The chain recombines TRBV27 with TRBJ1-2, with D unclear. This CDR3 comprises 13 residues. Trimming cost V 5 bases and J 4 bases, with 11 bases left between them. Germline V CDR1 and CDR2: MNHEY, SMNVEV (reference sequence). The chain's CDR3 is CASSPGGPYGYTF. DNA of the CDR3: TGTGCCAGCAGTCCCGGAGGCCCCTATGGCTACACCTTC.

This clone appeared once. This chain connects TRBV6-5 to TRBJ2-7, with 8 positions matching TRBD2. This CDR3 is 13 amino acids long. Unmatched junction bases numbered 3, after V lost 8 bases and J lost 0 bases. CDR1 is MNHEY, CDR2 SVGAGI, per germline. The CDR3 protein is CASGAGGSYEQYF. DNA of the CDR3: TGTGCCAGCGGGGCGGGGGGCTCCTACGAGCAGTACTTC.

This sequence joins TRBV6-1 and TRBJ2-2; D is unclear. V was shortened by 3 bases and J by 7 bases, with 9 bases between the two germline ends. The CDR3 consists of 13 residues. Germline loops: CDR1 MNHNS, CDR2 SASEGT. The CDR3 here is CASSDSVLGELFF. CDR3 nucleotide sequence: TGTGCCAGCAGTGATTCGGTTCTCGGGGAGCTGTTTTTT.